This T cell receptor beta chain was sequenced for a study of T cell responses to AZD1222 COVID-19 vaccine. Clones were sequenced by immunoSEQ multiplex PCR, and TCRdb holds only the in-frame ones, with some missing. In the table there are 90,000 to 120,000 clones, about 85% of which are singletons. The V gene's germline CDR1 is LGHNA and CDR2 YSLEER. Germline trimming cut 4 bases from V and 6 bases from J; bases unmatched to any gene: 24. The CDR3 extends over 21 amino acids. The V gene is TRBV4-3, the J gene TRBJ2-2; 9 bases are shared with TRBD1. The starting material was peripheral blood, obtained 28 days after the second AZD1222 dose. The origin of this receptor is an adult who received the AZD1222 COVID-19 vaccine. The chain's CDR3 is CASSRNRGVFSGQGISGELFF. In DNA form, the CDR3 reads TGCGCCAGCAGCCGGAATCGGGGGGTTTTCAGTGGACAGGGGATTTCCGGGGAGCTGTTTTTT.